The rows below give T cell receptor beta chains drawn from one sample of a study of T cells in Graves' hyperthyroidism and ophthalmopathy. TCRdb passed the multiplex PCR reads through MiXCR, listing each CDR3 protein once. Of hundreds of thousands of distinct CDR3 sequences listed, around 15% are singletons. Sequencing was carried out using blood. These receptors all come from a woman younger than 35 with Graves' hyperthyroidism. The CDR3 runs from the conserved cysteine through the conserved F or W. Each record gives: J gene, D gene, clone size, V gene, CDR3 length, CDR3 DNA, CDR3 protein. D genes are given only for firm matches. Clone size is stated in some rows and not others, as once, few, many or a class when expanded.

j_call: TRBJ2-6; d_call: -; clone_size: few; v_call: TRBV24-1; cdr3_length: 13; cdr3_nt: TGTGCCGTTCAGGGCTCTGGGGCCAACGTCCTGACTTTC; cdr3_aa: CAVQGSGANVLTF
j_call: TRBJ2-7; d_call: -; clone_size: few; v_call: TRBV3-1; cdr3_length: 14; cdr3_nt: TGTGCCAGCAGCCAAGCCGGGGCTTTTAACGAGCAGTACTTC; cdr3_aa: CASSQAGAFNEQYF
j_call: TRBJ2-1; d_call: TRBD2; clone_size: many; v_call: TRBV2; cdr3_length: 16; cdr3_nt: TGTGCCAGCAAAAACGAGGCAGCGGGAGTAGAGAATGAGCAGTTCTTC; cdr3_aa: CASKNEAAGVENEQFF
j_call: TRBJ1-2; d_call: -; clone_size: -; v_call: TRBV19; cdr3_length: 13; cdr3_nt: TGTGCCAGTCACAGGGCGACTAACTATGGCTACACCTTC; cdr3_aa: CASHRATNYGYTF
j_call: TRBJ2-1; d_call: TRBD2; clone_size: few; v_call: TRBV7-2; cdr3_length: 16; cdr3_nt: TGTGCCAGCAGGATTAGCGGGAGGCCTCCCAACAATGAGCAGTTCTTC; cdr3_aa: CASRISGRPPNNEQFF
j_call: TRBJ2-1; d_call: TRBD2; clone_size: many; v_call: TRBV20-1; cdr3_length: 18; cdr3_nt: TGCAGTGCTAGAGATCTAGGCGCTAGCGGGAGCGCGAGGGGTGAGCAGTTCTTC; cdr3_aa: CSARDLGASGSARGEQFF
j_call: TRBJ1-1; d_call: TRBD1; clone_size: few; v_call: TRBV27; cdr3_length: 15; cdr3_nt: TGTGCCAGCAGAATGCTTTACAGGGGGAACACTGAAGCTTTCTTT; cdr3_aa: CASRMLYRGNTEAFF
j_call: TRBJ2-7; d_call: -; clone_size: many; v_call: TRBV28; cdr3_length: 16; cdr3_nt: TGTGCCAGCAGTTCCCTCGAGGGGGGTGAAGCCTACGAGCAGTACTTC; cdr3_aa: CASSSLEGGEAYEQYF
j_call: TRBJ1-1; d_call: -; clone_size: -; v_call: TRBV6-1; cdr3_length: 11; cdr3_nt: TGTGCCAGCAGTTCGGACGTTGAAGCTTTCTTT; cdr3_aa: CASSSDVEAFF
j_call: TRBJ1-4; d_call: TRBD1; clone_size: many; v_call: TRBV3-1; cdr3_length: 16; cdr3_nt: TGTGCCAGCAGCCTTAGCGGGGGACAGGGAACTGAAAAACTGTTTTTT; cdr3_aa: CASSLSGGQGTEKLFF
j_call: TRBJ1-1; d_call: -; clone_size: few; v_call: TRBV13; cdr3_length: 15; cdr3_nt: TGTGCCAGCAGCTTACGGACTTTCGTGAACACTGAAGCTTTCTTT; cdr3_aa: CASSLRTFVNTEAFF
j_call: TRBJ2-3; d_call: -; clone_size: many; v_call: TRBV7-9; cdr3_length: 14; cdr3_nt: TGTGCCAGCAGCCACGCGGGGAATTCAGATACGCAGTATTTT; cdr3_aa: CASSHAGNSDTQYF